What follows describes a single T cell receptor beta chain. Germline CDR1 is LNHDA and CDR2 is SQIVND (reference sequence). This CDR3 is 14 amino acids long. Germline trimming cut 2 bases from V and 5 bases from J; bases unmatched to any gene: 3. This sample is drawn from a study of blood T cell repertoires in COVID-19. TCRdb's table, derived via immunoSEQ multiplex PCR, lists solely in-frame clones and lacks some. The sample lists 150,000 or so clones; approximately 86% were seen once. The sequenced material came from peripheral blood. The chain recombines TRBV19 with TRBJ2-1; 7 bases are shared with TRBD1. This sequence originates from a woman in her seventies with COVID-19, enrolled during active disease. The CDR3 loop reads CASSIQGVHNEQFF. The CDR3 DNA sequence: TGTGCCAGTAGTATACAGGGGGTACACAATGAGCAGTTCTTC.